This T cell receptor beta chain was sequenced during a study of blood T cells in healthy people across ages. Samples had at least 6.5 million PBMCs isolated from them. Total RNA extracted from each sample amounted to at least 6 micrograms. Combining a sample-barcoded 5' primer with a J-beta primer mix, a second PCR ran for roughly 6 to 12 cycles. A tag from a template-switch adaptor with 12 random nucleotides marked each cDNA molecule. TCRdb redid the calling of the 5' RACE reads with MiXCR, one entry per CDR3 protein. Of hundreds of thousands of distinct CDR3 sequences in the sample, about 53% were seen once. This receptor was obtained from a man between 60 and 75 years old in good health. Sequencing was performed on blood.

For the CDR3, the DNA is TGCAGTGCTAGAGATGCGGGCACCTACAATGAGCAGTTCTTC. Protein product: CSARDAGTYNEQFF. This chain joins TRBV20-1 and TRBJ2-1; the D gene is possibly TRBD2 (5 bases). This CDR3 contains 14 residues. The V end was cut by 0 bases, the J end by 2 bases, with 8 bases between. Germline V gene lookup returns CDR1 DFQATT and CDR2 SNEGSKA (reference sequence).